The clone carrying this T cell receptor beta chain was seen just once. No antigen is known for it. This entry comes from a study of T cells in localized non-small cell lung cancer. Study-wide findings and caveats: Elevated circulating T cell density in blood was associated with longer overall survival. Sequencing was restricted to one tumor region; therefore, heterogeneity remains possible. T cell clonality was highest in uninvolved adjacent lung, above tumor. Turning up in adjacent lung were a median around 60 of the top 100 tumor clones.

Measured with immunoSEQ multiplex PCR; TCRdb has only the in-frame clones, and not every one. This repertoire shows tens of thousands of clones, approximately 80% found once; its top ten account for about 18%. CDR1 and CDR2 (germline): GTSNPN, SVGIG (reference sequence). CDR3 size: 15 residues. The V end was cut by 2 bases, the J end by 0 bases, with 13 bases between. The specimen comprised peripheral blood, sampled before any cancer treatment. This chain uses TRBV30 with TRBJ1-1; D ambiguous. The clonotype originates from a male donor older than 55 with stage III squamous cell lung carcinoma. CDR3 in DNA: TGTGCCTGGAGTAAAGGCAGCTACATGAACACTGAAGCTTTCTTT. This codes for CAWSKGSYMNTEAFF.